Here is one T cell receptor (beta chain) with its context. The antigen is not known. The sample belongs to a study of shared clonotypes between healthy human individuals. The wider study: There were three CD4 naive, three CD4 memory, two CD8 naive and one CD8 memory plates per donor. Notes on the study in general: Generation probabilities of non-shared clonotypes were lower (relative to those shared by all four donors).

Profiled with immunoSEQ multiplex PCR; TCRdb holds only in-frame clones, not every one. The data contain under 2,000,000 clones, about 95% of them singletons. Germline CDR1 and CDR2: MNHEY and SMNVEV (reference sequence). The V and J ends lost 4 bases and 2 bases respectively, with 20 bases between them. This CDR3 has 17 amino acids. Terminally differentiated effector memory CD45RA+ cells were excluded from the naive CD8 cells, which were CD45RO-negative and positively selected for CCR7. The sample comprised naive CD8+ T cells sorted from blood. The V gene is TRBV27, the J gene TRBJ2-5; tentatively, D is TRBD2 (6 bases). The sequence came from a man younger than 30 in good health. In nucleotides, the CDR3 is TGTGCCAGCAGTTCGACGACGGAGGGCGTAGGACAAGAGACCCAGTACTTC. Translated: CASSSTTEGVGQETQYF.